The T cell receptor beta chain described here comes from a study of blood T cell repertoires in COVID-19. About the study: PBMCs, B-cell-depleted T cells, or T cells provided the cDNA or gDNA that made up the material.

The J segment lost 4 bases and the V segment lost 10 bases, leaving 5 bases of the junction unmatched. From germline, CDR1 is SNHLY and CDR2 FYNNEI. The CDR3 sequence is 13 residues long. Study processing details: The authors estimated nucleated cell counts from reference gene primer amplification. The method was immunoSEQ multiplex PCR; TCRdb's version includes in-frame clones alone and lacks a portion of them. V, J and clone size derive from that table, while D and trimming were established from the DNA sequence. The sample gives roughly 180,000 clones, 70% to 90% of which show up once; roughly 4.5% is in the top ten. Cohort allocation depended upon clinical history that participants reported.

The J gene is TRBJ2-2, the V gene TRBV2; 8 positions agree with TRBD1. The clonotype originates from a woman aged 45-65 years who had recovered from COVID-19. Sequencing used PBMCs or T cells enriched from blood (not recorded which). CDR3 nucleotides: TGTGCCAACGACAGGGGCGGCACCGGGGAGCTGTTTTTT. Amino acid sequence: CANDRGGTGELFF.